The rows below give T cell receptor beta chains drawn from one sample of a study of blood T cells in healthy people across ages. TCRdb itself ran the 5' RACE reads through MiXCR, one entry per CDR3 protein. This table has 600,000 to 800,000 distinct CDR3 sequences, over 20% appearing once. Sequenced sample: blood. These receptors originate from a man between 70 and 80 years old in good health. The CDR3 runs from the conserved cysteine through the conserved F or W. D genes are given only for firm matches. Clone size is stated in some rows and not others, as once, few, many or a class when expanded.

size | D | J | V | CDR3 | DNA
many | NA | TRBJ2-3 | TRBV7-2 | CASSLRELEDTQYF | TGTGCCAGCAGCTTACGGGAGTTGGAAGATACGCAGTATTTT
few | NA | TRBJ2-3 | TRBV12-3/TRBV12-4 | CASSRTGGSNTQYF | TGTGCCAGCAGCCGGACTGGAGGTTCAAATACGCAGTATTTT
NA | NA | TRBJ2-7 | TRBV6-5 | CASSYDQGHLSEQYF | TGTGCCAGCAGTTACGATCAGGGGCACCTTTCAGAGCAGTACTTC
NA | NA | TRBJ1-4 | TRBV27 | CASSLEGYDERLFF | TGTGCCAGCAGTTTAGAGGGATATGATGAAAGACTGTTTTTT
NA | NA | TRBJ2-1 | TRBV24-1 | CATSDNVGYNEQFF | TGTGCCACCAGTGATAATGTTGGGTACAATGAGCAGTTCTTC
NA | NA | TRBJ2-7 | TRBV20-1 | CSARDAAGELNEQYF | TGCAGTGCTAGAGATGCAGCAGGGGAATTAAACGAGCAGTACTTC
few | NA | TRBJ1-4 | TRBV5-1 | CACSQGNEKLFF | TGCGCCTGCTCCCAGGGTAATGAAAAACTGTTTTTT
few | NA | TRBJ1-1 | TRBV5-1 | CASSSSPAGPTEAFF | TGCGCCAGCAGCTCATCCCCGGCAGGTCCCACTGAAGCTTTCTTT
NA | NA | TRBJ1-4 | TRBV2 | CASSETRRVNEKLFF | TGTGCCAGCAGTGAAACACGGAGGGTTAATGAAAAACTGTTTTTT
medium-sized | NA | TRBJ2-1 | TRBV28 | CASSLLGGYNEQFF | TGTGCCAGCAGCCTGCTGGGGGGTTACAATGAGCAGTTCTTC
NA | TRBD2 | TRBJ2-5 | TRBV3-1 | CASSPRTSGRVVETRYF | TGTGCCAGCAGCCCCCGGACTAGCGGGAGGGTCGTAGAGACCCGGTACTTC
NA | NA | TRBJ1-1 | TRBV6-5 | CASSYSTGRASTEAFF | TGTGCCAGCAGTTACTCGACGGGCAGGGCAAGTACTGAAGCTTTCTTT
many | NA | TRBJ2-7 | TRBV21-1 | CASSKGDRPSSYEQYF | TGTGCCAGCAGCAAAGGGGACAGGCCAAGCTCCTACGAGCAGTACTTC
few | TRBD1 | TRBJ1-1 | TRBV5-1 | CASSFDRGRGTEAFF | TGCGCCAGCAGCTTCGACAGGGGGCGCGGGACTGAAGCTTTCTTT
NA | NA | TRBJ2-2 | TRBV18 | CASSPSTGFAGELFF | TGTGCCAGCTCACCTTCCACCGGGTTCGCCGGGGAGCTGTTTTTT
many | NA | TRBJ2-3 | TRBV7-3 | CASSFLSTGTDTQYF | TGTGCCAGCAGCTTTTTATCGACAGGCACAGATACGCAGTATTTT
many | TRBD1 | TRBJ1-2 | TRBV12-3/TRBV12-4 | CASSLRGGQTNYGYTF | TGTGCCAGCAGTTTAAGGGGGGGACAGACAAACTATGGCTACACCTTC
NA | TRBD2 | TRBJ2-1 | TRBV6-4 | CASSDMTSGRNEQFF | TGTGCCAGCAGTGACATGACTAGCGGGAGGAATGAGCAGTTCTTC
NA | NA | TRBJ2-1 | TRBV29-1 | CSVVIFGDPGYNEQFF | TGCAGCGTTGTAATCTTCGGGGATCCGGGCTACAATGAGCAGTTCTTC
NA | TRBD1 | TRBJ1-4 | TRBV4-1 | CASSQEGQGISEKLFF | TGCGCCAGCAGCCAAGAGGGACAGGGGATTTCTGAAAAACTGTTTTTT
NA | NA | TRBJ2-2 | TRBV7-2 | CASSPYTGRANTGELFF | TGTGCCAGCAGCCCATATACGGGCCGCGCGAACACCGGGGAGCTGTTTTTT
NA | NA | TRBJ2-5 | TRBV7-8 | CASSLFWVQETQYF | TGTGCCAGCAGCTTATTTTGGGTTCAAGAGACCCAGTACTTC
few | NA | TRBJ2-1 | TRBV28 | CASSLGRAGPSEQFF | TGTGCCAGCAGCCTGGGACGCGCTGGCCCGTCGGAACAGTTCTTC
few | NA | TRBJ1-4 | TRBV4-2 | CASSQDALGGRSGEKLFF | TGTGCCAGCAGCCAAGATGCGTTAGGAGGCAGGTCGGGAGAAAAACTGTTTTTT
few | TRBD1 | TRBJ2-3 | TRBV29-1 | CSVGGGTGFNTDTQYF | TGCAGCGTTGGAGGAGGGACAGGGTTCAACACAGATACGCAGTATTTT
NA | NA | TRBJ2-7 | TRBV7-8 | CASSSSGLQQQYF | TGTGCCAGCAGCTCAAGCGGACTGCAGCAGCAGTACTTC
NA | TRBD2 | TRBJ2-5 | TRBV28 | CASTSTTSGSRETQYF | TGTGCCAGCACCTCGACAACTAGCGGGAGTAGGGAGACCCAGTACTTC
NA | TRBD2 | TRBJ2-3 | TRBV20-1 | CSARRWLAGSTDTQYF | TGCAGTGCTAGACGCTGGCTAGCGGGCAGCACAGATACGCAGTATTTT
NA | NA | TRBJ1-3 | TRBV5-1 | CASSLDPLGANTIYF | TGCGCCAGCAGCTTGGACCCGCTCGGGGCAAACACCATATATTTT
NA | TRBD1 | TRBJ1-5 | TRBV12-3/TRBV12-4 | CASSKQGRWSNQPQHF | TGTGCCAGCAGTAAACAGGGGAGATGGAGCAATCAGCCCCAGCATTTT
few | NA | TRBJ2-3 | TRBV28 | CASSFSTGTDTQYF | TGTGCCAGCAGTTTTAGTACAGGCACAGATACGCAGTATTTT
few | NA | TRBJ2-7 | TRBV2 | CASGRQVMGYEQYF | TGTGCCAGCGGCCGACAGGTAATGGGATACGAGCAGTACTTC
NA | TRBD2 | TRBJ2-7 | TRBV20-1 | CSARVSGGREQYF | TGCAGTGCTAGAGTGTCGGGAGGTCGCGAGCAGTACTTC
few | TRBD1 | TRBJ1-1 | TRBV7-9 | CASSPQDRGRTEAFF | TGTGCCAGCAGCCCCCAGGACAGGGGGCGGACTGAAGCTTTCTTT
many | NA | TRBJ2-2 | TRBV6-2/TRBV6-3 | CASSYSVATGELFF | TGTGCCAGCAGTTACTCGGTGGCCACCGGGGAGCTGTTTTTT
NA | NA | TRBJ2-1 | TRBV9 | CASSVDVGSYNEQFF | TGTGCCAGCAGCGTAGATGTGGGATCCTACAATGAGCAGTTCTTC
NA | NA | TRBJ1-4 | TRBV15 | CATSRGNEKLFF | TGTGCCACCAGCAGAGGGAATGAAAAACTGTTTTTT
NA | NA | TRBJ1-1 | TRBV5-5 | CASSLVGQKNTEAFF | TGTGCCAGCAGCTTGGTCGGACAGAAGAACACTGAAGCTTTCTTT
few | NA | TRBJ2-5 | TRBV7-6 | CASSLVSTEKETQYF | TGTGCCAGCAGCTTAGTATCGACCGAAAAGGAGACCCAGTACTTC
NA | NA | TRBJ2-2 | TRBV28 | CASSFSRYTGELFF | TGTGCCAGCAGTTTTAGCAGATACACCGGGGAGCTGTTTTTT
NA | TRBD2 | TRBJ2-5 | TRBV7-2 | CASSPSGRARETQYF | TGTGCCAGCAGCCCTAGCGGGAGGGCCCGAGAGACCCAGTACTTC
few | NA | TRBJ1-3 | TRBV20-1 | CSAGQTSSRNTIYF | TGCAGTGCAGGACAGACGAGCTCTAGAAACACCATATATTTT
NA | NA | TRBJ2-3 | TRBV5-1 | CASSLLYTSTDTQYF | TGCGCCAGCAGCTTGCTCTACACTAGCACAGATACGCAGTATTTT
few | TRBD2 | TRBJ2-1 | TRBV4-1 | CASSHQLAGVDEQFF | TGCGCCAGCAGCCACCAACTAGCGGGAGTGGATGAGCAGTTCTTC
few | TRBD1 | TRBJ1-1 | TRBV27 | CASSLGTGLTEAFF | TGTGCCAGCAGTTTAGGGACAGGGCTGACTGAAGCTTTCTTT
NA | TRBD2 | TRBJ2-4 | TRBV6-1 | CASSEAGLAGGPVKNIQYF | TGTGCCAGCAGTGAAGCGGGACTAGCGGGAGGGCCTGTCAAAAACATTCAGTACTTC
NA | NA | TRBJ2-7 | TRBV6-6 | CASTDFSSYEQYF | TGTGCCAGTACCGATTTCAGCTCCTACGAGCAGTACTTC
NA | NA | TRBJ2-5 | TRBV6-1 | CASSEWTDTREQYF | TGTGCCAGCAGTGAATGGACCGACACCAGAGAGCAGTACTTC
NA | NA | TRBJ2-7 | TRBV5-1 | CASSLGVGISYEQYF | TGCGCCAGCAGCTTGGGGGTGGGGATCTCCTACGAGCAGTACTTC
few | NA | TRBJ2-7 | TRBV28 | CASSPIAVSSYEQYF | TGTGCCAGCAGCCCTATAGCGGTGAGCTCCTACGAGCAGTACTTC
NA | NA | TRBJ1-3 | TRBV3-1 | CASSQEGAGNTIYF | TGTGCCAGCAGCCAAGAGGGAGCTGGAAACACCATATATTTT
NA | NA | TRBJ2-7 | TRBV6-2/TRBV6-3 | CASSLLGGPSYEQYF | TGTGCCAGCAGCCTTCTGGGCGGGCCATCCTACGAGCAGTACTTC
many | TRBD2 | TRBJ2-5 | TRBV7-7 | CASSPGLAQETQYF | TGTGCTAGCAGCCCCGGACTAGCCCAAGAGACCCAGTACTTC
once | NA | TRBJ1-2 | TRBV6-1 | CASSFLTTYGYTF | TGTGCCAGCTCATTTTTAACTACCTATGGCTACACCTTC
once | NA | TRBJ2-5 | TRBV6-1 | CASRGLQSQETQYF | TGTGCCAGCAGAGGACTACAAAGCCAAGAGACCCAGTACTTC
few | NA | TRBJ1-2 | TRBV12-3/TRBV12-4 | CASSSLQPGPSGGYTF | TGTGCCAGCAGTTCCCTGCAACCGGGACCATCGGGGGGCTACACCTTC
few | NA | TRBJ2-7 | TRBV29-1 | CSAGDTGYEQYF | TGCAGCGCCGGGGACACGGGCTACGAGCAGTACTTC
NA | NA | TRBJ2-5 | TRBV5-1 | CASSLVLDSETQYF | TGCGCCAGCAGCTTGGTTTTGGACTCAGAGACCCAGTACTTC
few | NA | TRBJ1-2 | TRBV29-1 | CSVGTIPGGNGYTF | TGCAGCGTCGGGACAATACCCGGAGGAAATGGCTACACCTTC